This T cell receptor (beta chain) was identified in a study of shared clonotypes between healthy human individuals. CD45RO negativity and positive selection for CCR7 defined naive CD8 cells, a population that excluded terminally differentiated effector memory CD45RA+ cells. A remark on this clone: Antigen unknown.

Around 32,000 T cell genomes, or about 190 ng DNA, went into the sorted-subset replicate PCRs. Method: immunoSEQ multiplex PCR; TCRdb's copy keeps in-frame clones and lacks some. Here the sample spans about 2 million clones, about 95% being singletons. Trimming removed 5 bases from V and 0 bases from J; junction bases left unmatched: 4. Germline values: CDR1 LNHNV, CDR2 YYDKDF (reference sequence). The CDR3 extends over 15 amino acids. General observations from the study: Clonotypes shared by all four donors outscored non-shared clonotypes in generation probability. Blood alone was sampled, and tissue repertoires likely differ.

The V gene is TRBV15, the J gene TRBJ1-3; 7 bases map to TRBD1. Sequencing used naive CD8+ T cells sorted from blood. The receptor comes from a man between 18 and 29 years old in good health. This CDR3 reads CATSADRHSGNTIYF. The CDR3, as DNA: TGTGCCACCAGCGCGGACAGGCACTCTGGAAACACCATATATTTT.